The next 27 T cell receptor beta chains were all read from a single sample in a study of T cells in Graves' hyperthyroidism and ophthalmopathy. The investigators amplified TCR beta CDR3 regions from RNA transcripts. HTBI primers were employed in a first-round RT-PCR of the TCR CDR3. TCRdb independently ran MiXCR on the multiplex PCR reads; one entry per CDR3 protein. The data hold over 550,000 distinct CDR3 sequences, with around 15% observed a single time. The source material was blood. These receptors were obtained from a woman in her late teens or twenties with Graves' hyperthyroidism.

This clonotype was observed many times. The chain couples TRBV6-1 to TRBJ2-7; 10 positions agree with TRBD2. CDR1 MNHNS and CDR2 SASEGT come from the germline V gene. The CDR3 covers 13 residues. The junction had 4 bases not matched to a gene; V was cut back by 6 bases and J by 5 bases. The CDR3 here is CASRSSGSDEQYF. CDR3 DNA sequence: TGTGCCAGCAGGTCTAGCGGGAGTGACGAGCAGTACTTC.

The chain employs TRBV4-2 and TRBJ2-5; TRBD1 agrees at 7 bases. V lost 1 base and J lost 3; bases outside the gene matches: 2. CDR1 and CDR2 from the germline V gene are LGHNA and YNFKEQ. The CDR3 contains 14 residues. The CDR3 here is CASSQATGEETQYF. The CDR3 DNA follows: TGTGCCAGCAGCCAAGCAACAGGGGAAGAGACCCAGTACTTC.

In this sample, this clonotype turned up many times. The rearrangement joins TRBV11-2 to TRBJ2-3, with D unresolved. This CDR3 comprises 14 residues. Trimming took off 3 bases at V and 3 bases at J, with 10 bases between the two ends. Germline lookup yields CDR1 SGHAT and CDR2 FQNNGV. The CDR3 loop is CASSLADWTDTQYF. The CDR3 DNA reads TGTGCCAGCAGCTTGGCTGACTGGACAGATACGCAGTATTTT.

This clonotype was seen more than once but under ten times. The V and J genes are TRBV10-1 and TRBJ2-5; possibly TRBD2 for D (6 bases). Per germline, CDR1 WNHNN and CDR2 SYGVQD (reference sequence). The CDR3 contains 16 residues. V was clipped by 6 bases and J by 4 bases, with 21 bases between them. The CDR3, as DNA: TGCGCCAGCAGCAAGAGGGGTTTCACGGAGGGAGAGACCCAGTACTTC. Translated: CASSKRGFTEGETQYF.

The CDR3: CASSPHWDRGPYEQYF. CDR3 bases: TGTGCCAGCAGCCCCCATTGGGACAGGGGGCCATACGAGCAGTACTTC. This rearrangement joins TRBV14 to TRBJ2-7, with 12 bases identical to TRBD1. This CDR3 contains 16 residues. V dropped 4 bases and J dropped 4; count of bases not matched to a gene: 8. CDR1 and CDR2 (germline): SGHDN, FVKESK. The variable domain in full, with the rest retrieved from reference TRBV14 and TRBJ2-7, is EAGVTQFPSHSVIEKGQTVTLRCDPISGHDNLYWYRRVMGKEIKFLLHFVKESKQDESGMPNNRFLAERTGGTYSTLKVQPAELEDSGVYFCASSPHWDRGPYEQYFGPGTRLTVT.

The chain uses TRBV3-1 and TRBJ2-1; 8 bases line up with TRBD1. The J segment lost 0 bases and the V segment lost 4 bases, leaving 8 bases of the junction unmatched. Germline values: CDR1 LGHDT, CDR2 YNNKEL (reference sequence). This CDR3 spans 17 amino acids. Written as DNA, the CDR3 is TGTGCCAGCAGCCGCTTGGGACAGGTCAGCTCCTACAATGAGCAGTTCTTC. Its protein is CASSRLGQVSSYNEQFF.

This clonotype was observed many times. CDR3 nucleotide sequence: TGTGCCAGCAGCTTCAGGGTAGGGCTCACAGATACGCAGTATTTT. Translation gives CASSFRVGLTDTQYF. V is TRBV7-2 and J is TRBJ2-3; D perhaps matches TRBD1 (5 bases). With 3 bases removed from V and 2 bases from J, the gap between germline ends came to 12 bases. CDR1 is SGHTA, CDR2 FQGNSA, per germline. This CDR3 region has 15 residues.

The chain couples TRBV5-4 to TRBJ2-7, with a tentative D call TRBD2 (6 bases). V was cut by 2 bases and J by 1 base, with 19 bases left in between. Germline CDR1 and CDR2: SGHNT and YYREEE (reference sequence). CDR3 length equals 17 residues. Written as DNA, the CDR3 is TGTGCCAGCAGCTTCGGAGTTGGGGCTAGCGCTTCCTACGAGCAGTACTTC. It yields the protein CASSFGVGASASYEQYF.

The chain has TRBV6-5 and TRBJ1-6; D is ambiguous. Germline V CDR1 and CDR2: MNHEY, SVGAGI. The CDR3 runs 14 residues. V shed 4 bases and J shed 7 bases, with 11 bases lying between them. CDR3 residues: CASSWNGVNSPLHF. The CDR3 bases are TGTGCCAGCAGTTGGAACGGAGTCAATTCACCCCTCCACTTT.

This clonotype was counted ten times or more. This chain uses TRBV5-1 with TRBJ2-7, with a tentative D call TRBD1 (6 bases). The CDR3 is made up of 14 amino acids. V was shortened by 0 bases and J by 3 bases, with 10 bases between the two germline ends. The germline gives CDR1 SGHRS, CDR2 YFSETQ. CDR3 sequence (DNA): TGCGCCAGCAGCTTGGTGACAGGATACTACGAGCAGTACTTC. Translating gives CASSLVTGYYEQYF.

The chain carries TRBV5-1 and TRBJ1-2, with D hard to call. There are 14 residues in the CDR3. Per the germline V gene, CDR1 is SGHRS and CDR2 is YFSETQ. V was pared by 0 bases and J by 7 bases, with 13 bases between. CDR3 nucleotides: TGCGCCAGCAGCTTGGAAGGCCTCCGAGCTGGCTACACCTTC. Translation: CASSLEGLRAGYTF.

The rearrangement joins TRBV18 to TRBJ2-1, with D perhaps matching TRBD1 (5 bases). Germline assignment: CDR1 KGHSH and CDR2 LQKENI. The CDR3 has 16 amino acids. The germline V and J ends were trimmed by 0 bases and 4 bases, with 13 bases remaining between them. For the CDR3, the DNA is TGTGCCAGCTCACCACCGAATTGGGGCCAGTACAATGAGCAGTTCTTC. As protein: CASSPPNWGQYNEQFF.

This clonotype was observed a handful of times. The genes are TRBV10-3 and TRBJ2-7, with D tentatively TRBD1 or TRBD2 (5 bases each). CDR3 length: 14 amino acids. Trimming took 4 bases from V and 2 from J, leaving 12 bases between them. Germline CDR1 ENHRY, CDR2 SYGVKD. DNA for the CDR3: TGTGCCATCAGTGCCCGGGGCCCCCCCTACGAGCAGTACTTC. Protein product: CAISARGPPYEQYF.

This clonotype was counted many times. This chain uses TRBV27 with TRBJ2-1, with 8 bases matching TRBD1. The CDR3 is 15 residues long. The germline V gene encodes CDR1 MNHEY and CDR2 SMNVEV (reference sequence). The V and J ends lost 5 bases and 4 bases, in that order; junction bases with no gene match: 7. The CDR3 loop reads CASSPRQGPYNEQFF. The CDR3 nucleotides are TGTGCCAGCAGTCCCCGACAGGGGCCGTACAATGAGCAGTTCTTC.

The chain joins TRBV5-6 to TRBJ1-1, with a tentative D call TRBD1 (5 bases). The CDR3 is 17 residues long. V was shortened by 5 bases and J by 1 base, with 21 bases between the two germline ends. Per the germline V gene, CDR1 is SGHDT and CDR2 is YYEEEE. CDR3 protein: CASSGGISPGANTEAFF. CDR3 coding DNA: TGTGCCAGCAGTGGGGGGATTTCCCCAGGAGCGAACACTGAAGCTTTCTTT.

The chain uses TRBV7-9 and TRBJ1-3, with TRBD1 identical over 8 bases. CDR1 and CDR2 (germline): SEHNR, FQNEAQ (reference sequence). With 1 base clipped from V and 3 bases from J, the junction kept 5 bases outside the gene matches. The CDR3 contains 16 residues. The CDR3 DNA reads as TGTGCCAGCAGCTTAGTGGACAGGGTGTTTGGAAACACCATATATTTT. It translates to CASSLVDRVFGNTIYF. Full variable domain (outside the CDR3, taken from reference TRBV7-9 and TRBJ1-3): DTGVSQNPRHKITKRGQNVTFRCDPISEHNRLYWYRQTLGQGPEFLTYFQNEAQLEKSRLLSDRFSAERPKGSFSTLEIQRTEQGDSAMYLCASSLVDRVFGNTIYFGEGSWLTVV.

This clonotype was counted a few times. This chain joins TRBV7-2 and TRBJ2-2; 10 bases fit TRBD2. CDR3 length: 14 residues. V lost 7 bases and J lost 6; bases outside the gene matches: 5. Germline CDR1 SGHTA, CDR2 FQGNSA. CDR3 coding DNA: TGTGCCAGCACCCTTAGCGGGAGGCCCGGGGAGCTGTTTTTT. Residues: CASTLSGRPGELFF. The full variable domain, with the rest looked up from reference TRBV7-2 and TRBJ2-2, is GAGVSQSPSNKVTEKGKDVELRCDPISGHTALYWYRQSLGQGLEFLIYFQGNSAPDKSGLPSDRFSAERTGGSVSTLTIQRTQQEDSAVYLCASTLSGRPGELFFGEGSRLTVL.

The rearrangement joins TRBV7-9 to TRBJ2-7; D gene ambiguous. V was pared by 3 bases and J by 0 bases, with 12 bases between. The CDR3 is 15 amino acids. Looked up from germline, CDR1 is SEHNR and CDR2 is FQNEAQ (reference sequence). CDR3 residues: CASSFALPSSYEQYF. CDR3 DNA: TGTGCCAGCAGCTTTGCACTCCCGAGCTCCTACGAGCAGTACTTC.

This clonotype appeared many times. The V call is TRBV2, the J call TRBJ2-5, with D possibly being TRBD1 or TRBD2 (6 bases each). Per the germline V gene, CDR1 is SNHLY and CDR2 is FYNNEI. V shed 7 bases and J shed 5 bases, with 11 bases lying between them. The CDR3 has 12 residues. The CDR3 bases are TGTGCCAGCAAGAGGGGGGAGGAGACCCAGTACTTC. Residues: CASKRGEETQYF. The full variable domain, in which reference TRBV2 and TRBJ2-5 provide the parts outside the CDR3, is EPEVTQTPSHQVTQMGQEVILRCVPISNHLYFYWYRQILGQKVEFLVSFYNNEISEKSEIFDDQFSVERPDGSNFTLKIRSTKLEDSAMYFCASKRGEETQYFGPGTRLLVL.

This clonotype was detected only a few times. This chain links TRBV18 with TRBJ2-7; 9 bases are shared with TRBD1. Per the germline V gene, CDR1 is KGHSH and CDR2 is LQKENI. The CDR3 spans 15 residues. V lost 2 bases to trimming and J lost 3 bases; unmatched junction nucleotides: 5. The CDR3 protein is CASSPGTGKLYEQYF. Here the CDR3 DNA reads TGTGCCAGCTCACCAGGGACAGGGAAGCTCTACGAGCAGTACTTC.

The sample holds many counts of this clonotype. The CDR3: CASSLGVVSSYEQYF. In DNA, the CDR3 is TGTGCCAGCAGCTTAGGCGTAGTCTCTTCCTACGAGCAGTACTTC. J is TRBJ2-7 and V is TRBV7-2; D not certain. This CDR3 has 15 amino acids. The germline V and J ends were trimmed by 1 base and 1 base, with 11 bases remaining between them. Looked up from germline, CDR1 is SGHTA and CDR2 is FQGNSA.

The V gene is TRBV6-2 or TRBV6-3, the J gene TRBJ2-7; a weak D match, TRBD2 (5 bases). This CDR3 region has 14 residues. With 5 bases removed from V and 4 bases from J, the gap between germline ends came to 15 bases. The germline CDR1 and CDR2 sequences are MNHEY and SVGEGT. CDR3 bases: TGTGCCAGCAGTAGGGCGGGCGAAGGGTACGAGCAGTACTTC. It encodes CASSRAGEGYEQYF.

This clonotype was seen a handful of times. CDR3 protein: CAWRETGKGGEQYF. The CDR3 DNA is TGTGCCTGGAGGGAGACAGGGAAGGGGGGGGAGCAGTACTTC. The chain couples TRBV30 to TRBJ2-7; D possibly uses TRBD1 or TRBD2 (7 bases each). Trimming took 3 bases from V and 7 from J, leaving 19 bases between them. Germline V gene lookup returns CDR1 GTSNPN and CDR2 SVGIG (reference sequence). CDR3 length equals 14 residues.

CDR3 in amino acids: CASGPRTGNNEQFF. The CDR3 nucleotides are TGTGCCAGCGGCCCCAGGACAGGGAACAATGAGCAGTTCTTC. The chain employs TRBV6-1 and TRBJ2-1, with TRBD1 matching 8 bases. Trimming cost V 8 bases and J 5 bases; bases outside gene matches: 8. The germline V gene encodes CDR1 MNHNS and CDR2 SASEGT. This CDR3 has 14 residues.

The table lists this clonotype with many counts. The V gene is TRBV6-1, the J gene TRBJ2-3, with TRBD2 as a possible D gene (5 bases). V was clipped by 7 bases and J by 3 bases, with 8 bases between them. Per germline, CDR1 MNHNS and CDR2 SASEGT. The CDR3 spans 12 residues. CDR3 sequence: CASTPGTDTQYF. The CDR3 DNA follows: TGTGCCAGCACACCGGGGACAGATACGCAGTATTTT.

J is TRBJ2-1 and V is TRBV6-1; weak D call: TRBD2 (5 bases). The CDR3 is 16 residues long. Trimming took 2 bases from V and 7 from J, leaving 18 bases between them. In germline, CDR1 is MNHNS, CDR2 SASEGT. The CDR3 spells CASSEFGPGAENEQFF. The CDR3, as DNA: TGTGCCAGCAGTGAATTTGGGCCTGGAGCGGAAAATGAGCAGTTCTTC.

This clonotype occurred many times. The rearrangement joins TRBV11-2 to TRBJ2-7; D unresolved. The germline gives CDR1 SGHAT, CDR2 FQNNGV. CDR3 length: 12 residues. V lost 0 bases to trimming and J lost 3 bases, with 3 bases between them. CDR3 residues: CASSLEYYEQYF. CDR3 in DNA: TGTGCCAGCAGCTTAGAGTACTACGAGCAGTACTTC.